This passage covers 28 T cell receptor beta chains from one sample sequenced in a study of T cells in Graves' hyperthyroidism and ophthalmopathy. Amplification yielded TCR beta CDR3 regions, with RNA transcripts as the source. RT-PCR in the first round (using the HTBI primer set) targeted the TCR CDR3. TCRdb analysed the multiplex PCR reads with MiXCR anew, one entry per CDR3 protein. The sample yields 300,000 to 400,000 distinct CDR3 sequences, 21% seen once. What was sequenced was blood. The origin of the receptors is a woman in her forties or fifties with Graves' hyperthyroidism.

CDR3 in DNA: TGTGCCAGCAGCCAAGAACAGGTTGGCGGAAACACCATATATTTT. Protein product: CASSQEQVGGNTIYF. The chain links TRBV14 to TRBJ1-3, with TRBD1 as a possible D gene (5 bases). The V and J ends lost 0 bases and 4 bases respectively, with 10 bases between them. The CDR3 consists of 15 residues. Per the germline V gene, CDR1 is SGHDN and CDR2 is FVKESK.

This clonotype was seen many times. In nucleotides, the CDR3 is TGTGCCAGCAGCAAGGACACTGAAGCTTTCTTT. Translation gives CASSKDTEAFF. The chain has TRBV3-1 and TRBJ1-1; D unresolved. Trimming removed 5 bases at V and 3 bases at J, with 4 bases between. The CDR3 is made up of 11 amino acids. Germline V gene sequence: CDR1 LGHDT, CDR2 YNNKEL (reference sequence).

J is TRBJ1-2 and V is TRBV5-1; D might be TRBD1 (5 bases). V lost 4 bases and J 0 bases, leaving 10 bases between the germline ends. This CDR3 is 14 amino acids long. Germline CDR1 and CDR2: SGHRS and YFSETQ. CDR3 sequence (DNA): TGCGCCAGCAGCAAGACAGCAGCTAACTATGGCTACACCTTC. Residues: CASSKTAANYGYTF.

This clonotype has at least ten counts. This chain joins TRBV4-1 and TRBJ2-3; 11 bases line up with TRBD2. CDR3 length: 17 amino acids. The V gene's germline CDR1 is MGHRA and CDR2 YSYEKL. With 0 bases clipped from V and 1 base from J, the junction kept 3 bases outside the gene matches. CDR3 in amino acids: CASSQDLSGGGTDTQYF. The CDR3 nucleotides read TGCGCCAGCAGCCAAGACCTTAGCGGGGGGGGCACAGATACGCAGTATTTT.

The rearrangement joins TRBV4-2 to TRBJ2-5; TRBD2 is a possible D gene (6 bases). Germline CDR1 reads LGHNA; CDR2 reads YNFKEQ. This CDR3 comprises 17 residues. The V gene lost 1 base and the J gene lost 1 base, with 16 bases spanning the gap. Written as DNA, the CDR3 is TGTGCCAGCAGCCAAGGCGAATCAGGGAGGATCCAAGAGACCCAGTACTTC. Translated: CASSQGESGRIQETQYF.

This clonotype was seen repeatedly, ten times or more. The J gene is TRBJ2-1, the V gene TRBV29-1; 14 nucleotides match TRBD2. The germline CDR1 and CDR2 sequences are SQVTM and ANQGSEA. Losses at the gene ends were 7 bases for V and 6 bases for J; bases not matched to a gene: 8. This CDR3 is built from 15 residues. The CDR3 loop reads CSEAGLAGGPNEQFF. The CDR3 bases are TGCAGCGAGGCCGGACTAGCGGGAGGCCCCAATGAGCAGTTCTTC.

The chain has TRBV18 and TRBJ1-5; the D is unclear. The V and J ends lost 3 bases and 6 bases respectively, with 18 bases between them. Germline V CDR1 and CDR2: KGHSH, LQKENI. CDR3 size: 16 residues. CDR3 coding DNA: TGTGCCAGCTCACCGGCCGGGGAAAACAGCCGTCAGCCCCAGCATTTT. Residues: CASSPAGENSRQPQHF.

Many counts were recorded for this clonotype. The chain uses TRBV28 and TRBJ2-7; D unclear. Per the germline V gene, CDR1 is MDHEN and CDR2 is SYDVKM. V lost 6 bases, J lost 5 bases, and 8 bases lay in between. The CDR3 is 11 residues long. CDR3 residues: CASRNKDEQYF. The CDR3 DNA follows: TGTGCCAGCAGGAACAAAGACGAGCAGTACTTC. Together with reference TRBV28 and TRBJ2-7, the CDR3 gives the full variable domain: DVKVTQSSRYLVKRTGEKVFLECVQDMDHENMFWYRQDPGLGLRLIYFSYDVKMKEKGDIPEGYSVSREKKERFSLILESASTNQTSMYLCASRNKDEQYFGPGTRLTVT.

This clonotype was seen more than once but under ten times. The J gene is TRBJ1-2, the V gene TRBV9, with no clear D. CDR3 size: 14 residues. Germline lookup yields CDR1 SGDLS and CDR2 YYNGEE. V was trimmed by 0 bases and J by 6 bases, leaving 12 bases between them. The CDR3 nucleotides are TGTGCCAGCAGCGTAGGAGGAGGGAGGGATGGCTACACCTTC. Its translation is CASSVGGGRDGYTF.

This clonotype has at least ten counts. The chain recombines TRBV20-1 with TRBJ2-3, with D tentatively TRBD2 (5 bases). CDR1 and CDR2 from the germline V gene are DFQATT and SNEGSKA (reference sequence). Deletions cut 5 bases from V and 2 bases from J, with 17 bases between. The CDR3 totals 15 residues. CDR3 DNA sequence: TGCAGTGCTCCCCCGGCAGCGGACCACACAGATACGCAGTATTTT. Encoded protein: CSAPPAADHTDTQYF.

This clonotype was recorded many times. This rearrangement joins TRBV4-1 to TRBJ1-4; 7 bases map to TRBD1. The germline CDR1 and CDR2 sequences are MGHRA and YSYEKL. The junction had 11 bases not matched to a gene; V was cut back by 4 bases and J by 0 bases. This CDR3 region has 18 residues. The CDR3 protein is CASSLLRDSLATNEKLFF. DNA for the CDR3: TGCGCCAGCAGCCTTCTCCGGGACAGCCTTGCAACTAATGAAAAACTGTTTTTT.

This clonotype was seen repeatedly, ten times or more. V and J are TRBV7-8 and TRBJ2-7, with 9 nucleotides matching TRBD2. The J segment lost 3 bases and the V segment lost 1 base, leaving 1 base of the junction unmatched. Germline CDR1 is SGHVS and CDR2 is FQNEAQ. This CDR3 has 14 residues. DNA for the CDR3: TGTGCCAGCAGCTTAGGGACTAGCGACTACGAGCAGTACTTC. The encoded protein is CASSLGTSDYEQYF.

The chain joins TRBV12-3 or TRBV12-4 to TRBJ1-5; a weak D match, TRBD1 (6 bases). The V gene lost 7 bases and the J gene lost 6 bases, with 13 bases spanning the gap. CDR3 length: 13 amino acids. The CDR3 DNA follows: TGTGCCAGCAACCCGGACAGTGGTCAGCCCCAGCATTTT. It is translated as CASNPDSGQPQHF.

V is TRBV28 and J is TRBJ2-5; tentatively, D is TRBD1 or TRBD2 (6 bases each). There are 14 residues in the CDR3. V was clipped by 4 bases and J by 4 bases, with 13 bases between them. CDR1 is MDHEN, CDR2 SYDVKM, per germline. CDR3 region: CASSWGAVGETQYF. CDR3 in DNA: TGTGCCAGCAGTTGGGGGGCGGTCGGAGAGACCCAGTACTTC.

This clonotype was seen many times. The CDR3 DNA is TGTGCCAGCAGCTTAGGAGGACAGAAAGGAGAGACCCAGTACTTC. Translated, it gives CASSLGGQKGETQYF. This rearrangement joins TRBV7-3 to TRBJ2-5; a weak D match, TRBD1 (6 bases). There are 15 residues in the CDR3. Germline-derived CDR1 and CDR2 are SGHTA and FQGTGA. V lost 2 bases to trimming and J lost 4 bases, with 14 bases between them.

The chain has TRBV3-1 and TRBJ1-4, with D uncertain. This CDR3 has 16 residues. Trimming removed 0 bases from V and 8 bases from J, with 16 bases in between. The germline gives CDR1 LGHDT, CDR2 YNNKEL (reference sequence). This CDR3 reads CASSQDKNSRKEKLFF. As DNA, the CDR3 is TGTGCCAGCAGCCAAGATAAGAACAGTCGTAAGGAAAAACTGTTTTTT. Based on the CDR3 plus reference TRBV3-1 and TRBJ1-4, the full variable domain is DTAVSQTPKYLVTQMGNDKSIKCEQNLGHDTMYWYKQDSKKFLKIMFSYNNKELIINETVPNRFSPKSPDKAHLNLHINSLELGDSAVYFCASSQDKNSRKEKLFFGSGTQLSVL.

In its sample, this clonotype was seen many times. The rearrangement joins TRBV6-1 to TRBJ1-2; 7 bases fit TRBD1. V shed 6 bases, J shed 7 bases, and the junction held 8 bases outside the gene matches. CDR3 length: 13 residues. The germline CDR1 and CDR2 sequences are MNHNS and SASEGT. CDR3 amino acids: CASRDRVGSGYTF. CDR3 coding DNA: TGTGCCAGCAGAGACAGGGTGGGATCTGGCTACACCTTC.

V and J are TRBV2 and TRBJ1-1; tentatively, D is TRBD1 (5 bases). V dropped 10 bases and J dropped 1 base, with 10 bases sitting between them. The CDR3 covers 12 residues. Germline CDR1 is SNHLY and CDR2 is FYNNEI. This CDR3 reads CATGRENTEAFF. The CDR3 DNA follows: TGTGCCACGGGACGGGAGAACACTGAAGCTTTCTTT.

This chain joins TRBV28 and TRBJ2-1; TRBD2 matches at 7 bases. CDR1 MDHEN and CDR2 SYDVKM come from the germline V gene. Trimming cost V 4 bases and J 0 bases; bases outside gene matches: 6. The CDR3 covers 16 residues. The CDR3 loop reads CASSYGGGGSYNEQFF. The CDR3 DNA is TGTGCCAGCAGTTATGGGGGGGGAGGCTCCTACAATGAGCAGTTCTTC.

This clonotype occurred many times. CDR3 DNA sequence: TGTGCCAGCAGCTTAGAGACATTGGGGGTTGAAGCTTTCTTT. This translates into CASSLETLGVEAFF. The V and J genes are TRBV7-9 and TRBJ1-1; TRBD1 might be the D (5 bases). Germline V gives CDR1 SEHNR, CDR2 FQNEAQ (reference sequence). The CDR3 contains 14 residues. V was clipped by 1 base and J by 7 bases, with 13 bases between them.

The V and J genes are TRBV3-1 and TRBJ1-1; D is ambiguous. CDR1 and CDR2 from the germline V gene are LGHDT and YNNKEL (reference sequence). This CDR3 is 15 amino acids long. V lost 2 bases, J lost 2 bases, and 12 bases lay in between. This chain's CDR3 is CASSQLQQVNTEAFF. The CDR3, as DNA: TGTGCCAGCAGCCAACTTCAGCAGGTTAACACTGAAGCTTTCTTT.

The gene calls are TRBV3-1 and TRBJ1-2, with D possibly being TRBD1 (6 bases). Trimming took off 4 bases at V and 4 bases at J, with 13 bases between the two ends. Germline CDR1 reads LGHDT; CDR2 reads YNNKEL (reference sequence). The CDR3 has 14 residues. CDR3 coding DNA: TGTGCCAGCAGCCTAGTGACAGGCTCCTATGGCTACACCTTC. Translated, it gives CASSLVTGSYGYTF.

The J gene is TRBJ1-6, the V gene TRBV28; the match to TRBD1 covers 10 bases. With 5 bases clipped from V and 5 bases from J, the junction kept 6 bases outside the gene matches. Germline-derived CDR1 and CDR2 are MDHEN and SYDVKM. The CDR3 runs 16 residues. The CDR3 DNA sequence: TGTGCCAGCAGTCCGACAGGGGGCTCACATAATTCACCCCTCCACTTT. Translating it yields CASSPTGGSHNSPLHF.

This clonotype was seen many times. The rearrangement joins TRBV7-2 to TRBJ2-2; a possible D gene is TRBD2 (5 bases). Germline CDR1 SGHTA, CDR2 FQGNSA. CDR3 length equals 14 residues. The V and J ends lost 1 base and 7 bases respectively, with 10 bases between them. The CDR3 DNA sequence: TGTGCCAGCAGCTTAGAGGGAGTTCGCGGGGAGCTGTTTTTT. Translated: CASSLEGVRGELFF.

V and J are TRBV20-1 and TRBJ1-1, with D possibly being TRBD1 (5 bases). The CDR3 is 13 amino acids. V was shortened by 6 bases and J by 0 bases, with 11 bases between the two germline ends. In germline, CDR1 is DFQATT, CDR2 SNEGSKA (reference sequence). CDR3 residues: CSAREQLNTEAFF. The CDR3 DNA follows: TGCAGTGCCAGGGAACAGCTGAACACTGAAGCTTTCTTT.

This clonotype was detected ten times or more. The chain combines TRBV20-1 with TRBJ2-7, with D tentatively TRBD2 (6 bases). The CDR3 extends over 15 amino acids. From germline, CDR1 is DFQATT and CDR2 SNEGSKA (reference sequence). The germline V and J ends were trimmed by 1 base and 0 bases, with 13 bases remaining between them. CDR3: CSARGGTARSYEQYF. The CDR3, as DNA: TGCAGTGCTAGAGGGGGGACTGCTCGCTCCTACGAGCAGTACTTC.

This chain's CDR3 is CSALPWTSGTTDTQYF. Written as DNA, the CDR3 is TGCAGTGCTCTTCCCTGGACTAGCGGGACGACAGATACGCAGTATTTT. The chain is built from TRBV20-1 and TRBJ2-3; TRBD2 agrees at 12 bases. Per the germline V gene, CDR1 is DFQATT and CDR2 is SNEGSKA (reference sequence). With 5 bases clipped from V and 3 bases from J, the junction kept 9 bases outside the gene matches. The CDR3 sequence is 16 residues long.

This clonotype was seen more than once but under ten times. The V gene is TRBV29-1, the J gene TRBJ2-7, with D possibly TRBD1 on 5 matching bases. V was shortened by 6 bases and J by 3 bases, with 12 bases between the two germline ends. The CDR3 loop spans 12 amino acids. Germline CDR1 and CDR2: SQVTM and ANQGSEA. CDR3 residues: CSVASDSYEQYF. As DNA, the CDR3 is TGCAGCGTCGCATCCGACAGCTACGAGCAGTACTTC.